The sequence of this T cell receptor (beta chain) was determined in a study of long-term antiretroviral therapy in people with HIV. Study-level findings and limits: Those clones which expanded before ART made up the dominant part of the repertoire at all time points. Subsequent to ART, diversity was augmented yet persisted below that of transplant donor controls.

Germline-derived CDR1 and CDR2 are LNHNV and YYDKDF (reference sequence). V shed 0 bases and J 0 bases; nucleotides not matched to a gene: 2. This CDR3 contains 15 residues. As to this clone: Its matching antigen is unknown.

Researchers report immunoSEQ v3.0 was run at survey level. The table came from immunoSEQ multiplex PCR; TCRdb's copy has only in-frame clones and leaves some out. The profile shows around 29,000 clones, about 95% of them singletons. This sequence joins TRBV15 and TRBJ2-7, with TRBD2 identical over 7 bases. This receptor was taken from a man between 25 and 39 years old with HIV. The sample was unsorted PBMCs, taken approximately 6.1 years after starting antiretroviral therapy. CDR3 DNA sequence: TGTGCCACCAGCAGAGAGGCTAGCGGCTCCTACGAGCAGTACTTC. Its translation: CATSREASGSYEQYF.